Shown below are 27 T cell receptor beta chains from a single sample sequenced in a study of T cells in Graves' hyperthyroidism and ophthalmopathy. What was amplified from RNA transcripts were TCR beta CDR3 regions. The study used the HTBI primer set for a first-round RT-PCR of the TCR CDR3. TCRdb ran MiXCR on the multiplex PCR reads and lists one entry per CDR3 protein. The sample holds approximately 430,000 distinct CDR3 sequences, approximately 15% seen once. Source material: blood. These receptors were collected from a woman aged 18 to 35 with Graves' hyperthyroidism.

This clonotype has only a few counts. The genes are TRBV13 and TRBJ2-1, with 11 bases aligning to TRBD2. Germline assignment: CDR1 PRHDT and CDR2 FYEKMQ (reference sequence). This CDR3 comprises 17 residues. Trimming at V came to 5 bases and at J to 0 bases, leaving 6 bases not matched to a gene. In DNA form, the CDR3 reads TGTGCCAGCAGCCTTGGACTAGCGGGTTCCTCCTACAATGAGCAGTTCTTC. Its protein is CASSLGLAGSSYNEQFF.

The V gene is TRBV7-9, the J gene TRBJ1-4; D not resolved. The length of the CDR3 is 16 residues. V lost 2 bases, J lost 4 bases, and 14 bases lay in between. Germline assignment: CDR1 SEHNR and CDR2 FQNEAQ (reference sequence). The CDR3 spells CASSLSQTANNEKLFF. The CDR3 DNA reads as TGTGCCAGCAGCTTATCCCAGACCGCGAATAATGAAAAACTGTTTTTT.

This clonotype was picked up many times. The chain joins TRBV27 to TRBJ1-1, with TRBD1 matching over 9 bases. Germline CDR1 MNHEY, CDR2 SMNVEV (reference sequence). The length of the CDR3 is 15 residues. V gave up 8 bases and J gave up 2 bases; unmatched junction bases: 9. The CDR3 region is CASARQGVVNTEAFF. Written as DNA, the CDR3 is TGTGCCAGCGCTCGACAGGGGGTTGTTAACACTGAAGCTTTCTTT.

This clonotype was counted ten times or more. The CDR3 DNA is TGTGCCAGCAGCTACTCGGTACAGCCGAACTATGGCTACACCTTC. It codes for CASSYSVQPNYGYTF. This sequence joins TRBV7-2 and TRBJ1-2; unclear D gene. Trimming took 4 bases from V and 2 from J, leaving 14 bases between them. This CDR3 region has 15 residues. Germline values: CDR1 SGHTA, CDR2 FQGNSA.

The V gene is TRBV28, the J gene TRBJ2-2; 12 positions agree with TRBD1. Germline CDR1 MDHEN, CDR2 SYDVKM. Losses at the gene ends were 4 bases for V and 4 bases for J; bases not matched to a gene: 7. The CDR3 runs to 17 residues. The CDR3 is CASSSHRDRGRTGELFF. The CDR3 nucleotides read TGTGCCAGCAGTTCACACCGGGACAGGGGGCGCACCGGGGAGCTGTTTTTT.

In its sample, this clonotype was seen a few times. This rearrangement joins TRBV12-3 or TRBV12-4 to TRBJ2-2; D gene ambiguous. Deletions cut 2 bases from V and 6 bases from J, with 7 bases between. The CDR3 runs to 13 residues. This CDR3 reads CASSLKPAGELFF. The CDR3 nucleotides read TGTGCCAGCAGTTTAAAGCCCGCCGGGGAGCTGTTTTTT.

The table lists this clonotype with a few counts. The chain has TRBV25-1 and TRBJ1-1; no clear D. Germline-derived CDR1 and CDR2 are MGHDK and SYGVNS. The CDR3 has 15 residues. The V end was cut by 4 bases, the J end by 4 bases, with 16 bases between. As DNA, the CDR3 is TGTGCCAGCAGTGGCCAGACATTCCGGGGCACTGAAGCTTTCTTT. Protein product: CASSGQTFRGTEAFF. Together with reference TRBV25-1 and TRBJ1-1, the CDR3 gives the full variable domain: EADIYQTPRYLVIGTGKKITLECSQTMGHDKMYWYQQDPGMELHLIHYSYGVNSTEKGDLSSESTVSRIRTEHFPLTLESARPSHTSQYLCASSGQTFRGTEAFFGQGTRLTVV.

This clonotype came up many times. V usage is TRBV7-8 and J usage is TRBJ1-6; 7 bases line up with TRBD1. J lost 9 bases, V lost 1 base, and 12 bases had no gene match. Per germline, CDR1 SGHVS and CDR2 FQNEAQ. The CDR3 totals 17 residues. Here the CDR3 DNA reads TGTGCCAGCAGCTTAGAGATCACAGGGGAGAGGATTTCACCCCTCCACTTT. Its protein is CASSLEITGERISPLHF.

This clonotype was observed at least ten times. The genes are TRBV5-1 and TRBJ2-7, with TRBD1 identical over 8 bases. V gave up 4 bases and J gave up 3 bases; unmatched junction bases: 9. CDR3 length: 15 residues. Looked up from germline, CDR1 is SGHRS and CDR2 is YFSETQ. This CDR3 is CASSTWTGFGYEQYF. The CDR3 coding sequence is TGCGCCAGCAGCACTTGGACAGGGTTCGGCTACGAGCAGTACTTC. The full variable domain, its missing parts supplied by reference TRBV5-1 and TRBJ2-7, is KAGVTQTPRYLIKTRGQQVTLSCSPISGHRSVSWYQQTPGQGLQFLFEYFSETQRNKGNFPGRFSGRQFSNSRSEMNVSTLELGDSALYLCASSTWTGFGYEQYFGPGTRLTVT.

The table lists this clonotype with many counts. The J gene is TRBJ2-7, the V gene TRBV5-1, with D unresolved. Looked up from germline, CDR1 is SGHRS and CDR2 is YFSETQ. This CDR3 spans 12 amino acids. V lost 0 bases and J 6 bases, leaving 7 bases between the germline ends. CDR3 in amino acids: CASSLAGAEQYF. CDR3 nucleotides: TGCGCCAGCAGCTTGGCCGGAGCCGAGCAGTACTTC.

The J gene is TRBJ1-5, the V gene TRBV2, with TRBD1 as a possible D gene (6 bases). V was clipped by 4 bases and J by 4 bases, with 11 bases between them. Germline CDR1 reads SNHLY; CDR2 reads FYNNEI. The CDR3 is made up of 14 amino acids. This CDR3 is CASSGSQGNQPQHF. In nucleotides, the CDR3 is TGTGCCAGCAGTGGATCACAGGGAAATCAGCCCCAGCATTTT.

This clonotype was recorded at least ten times. The gene calls are TRBV10-3 and TRBJ1-2; unclear D gene. CDR1 is ENHRY and CDR2 is SYGVKD in the germline V gene. V lost 5 bases and J 3 bases, leaving 16 bases between the germline ends. The CDR3 totals 15 residues. CDR3 coding DNA: TGTGCCATCAGTACTGCAGGATTTCGCGACTATGGCTACACCTTC. Protein: CAISTAGFRDYGYTF.

The chain joins TRBV7-9 to TRBJ1-1, with a tentative D call TRBD1 (5 bases). The CDR3 is made up of 15 amino acids. Per the germline V gene, CDR1 is SEHNR and CDR2 is FQNEAQ (reference sequence). V was clipped by 5 bases and J by 8 bases, with 21 bases between them. CDR3 residues: CASSPGAGTTAEAFF. As DNA, the CDR3 is TGTGCCAGCAGCCCAGGAGCCGGGACCACCGCAGAAGCTTTCTTT.

The chain employs TRBV20-1 and TRBJ2-7, with unresolved D. Trimming took 5 bases from V and 4 from J, leaving 9 bases between them. The CDR3 length is 11 residues. Germline V gene lookup returns CDR1 DFQATT and CDR2 SNEGSKA (reference sequence). CDR3 sequence reads: CSARLYYEQYF. The CDR3 nucleotides are TGCAGTGCTCGGCTTTATTACGAGCAGTACTTC.

In this sample, this clonotype turned up a few times. V is TRBV5-1 and J is TRBJ2-5; TRBD2 aligns across 11 bases. This CDR3 has 16 residues. V trimming: 3 bases; J trimming: 1 base; junction bases outside the gene matches: 5. CDR1 and CDR2 from the germline V gene are SGHRS and YFSETQ. Here the CDR3 reads CASSSLAGVIQETQYF. CDR3 nucleotide sequence: TGCGCCAGCAGCTCACTAGCGGGAGTGATCCAAGAGACCCAGTACTTC.

The CDR3 loop is CATSDLGGVPSSYEQYF. The CDR3 DNA reads TGTGCCACCAGTGATTTGGGGGGGGTCCCAAGCTCCTACGAGCAGTACTTC. This chain links TRBV24-1 with TRBJ2-7; 7 nucleotides match TRBD2. The CDR3 consists of 17 residues. Germline loops: CDR1 KGHDR, CDR2 SFDVKD. The J segment lost 0 bases and the V segment lost 0 bases, leaving 7 bases of the junction unmatched.

This chain joins TRBV7-9 and TRBJ2-5; 8 bases are shared with TRBD2. The germline V gene encodes CDR1 SEHNR and CDR2 FQNEAQ (reference sequence). The CDR3 is 14 residues long. Unmatched junction bases numbered 2, after V lost 5 bases and J lost 0 bases. Here the CDR3 reads CASSLTSDQETQYF. The DNA for the CDR3 is TGTGCCAGCAGCCTGACTAGCGACCAAGAGACCCAGTACTTC. Full variable domain (rest looked up from reference TRBV7-9 and TRBJ2-5): DTGVSQNPRHKITKRGQNVTFRCDPISEHNRLYWYRQTLGQGPEFLTYFQNEAQLEKSRLLSDRFSAERPKGSFSTLEIQRTEQGDSAMYLCASSLTSDQETQYFGPGTRLLVL.

In its sample, this clonotype was seen a few times. The CDR3 protein is CASSPHKPQGLSGELFF. The CDR3 DNA follows: TGTGCCAGCAGTCCTCATAAACCCCAGGGGTTATCCGGGGAGCTGTTTTTT. This chain uses TRBV6-1 with TRBJ2-2; possibly TRBD1 for D (6 bases). V was clipped by 5 bases and J by 6 bases, with 22 bases between them. The CDR3 runs 17 residues. The germline CDR1 and CDR2 sequences are MNHNS and SASEGT.

The gene calls are TRBV20-1 and TRBJ2-6; unclear D gene. The CDR3 contains 13 residues. CDR1 DFQATT and CDR2 SNEGSKA come from the germline V gene (reference sequence). V gave up 3 bases and J gave up 1 base, with 4 bases separating them. CDR3 loop: CSASVSGANVLTF. The CDR3 coding sequence is TGCAGTGCTAGTGTGTCTGGGGCCAACGTCCTGACTTTC.

This clonotype was detected ten times or more. V and J are TRBV28 and TRBJ2-1, with D possibly TRBD1 on 5 matching bases. This CDR3 is 13 amino acids long. Between the trimmed V and J ends, which lost 9 bases and 1 base, there was a span of 10 bases. Germline V CDR1 and CDR2: MDHEN, SYDVKM. Written as DNA, the CDR3 is TGTGCCAGTCTAGGGGAATCCTACAATGAGCAGTTCTTC. It encodes CASLGESYNEQFF.

In its sample, this clonotype was seen many times. At one end, the junction sequence differs from germline, possibly due to a read error. The chain recombines TRBV7-7 with TRBJ2-1; 14 bases fit TRBD2. The CDR3 is 16 residues long. Germline-derived CDR1 and CDR2 are SSHAT and FNYEAQ (reference sequence). This CDR3 is CASSSGLAGELDEQFF. In nucleotides, the CDR3 is TGTGCTAGCAGCTCGGGACTAGCGGGAGAATTGGATGAGCAGTTCTTC.

This clonotype was recorded once. The chain links TRBV4-1 to TRBJ1-3, with D perhaps matching TRBD1 (5 bases). V shed 0 bases and J shed 3 bases, with 6 bases lying between them. In germline, CDR1 is MGHRA, CDR2 YSYEKL. The CDR3 length is 14 residues. CDR3 coding DNA: TGCGCCAGCAGCCAAGACAGGGTTGGAAACACCATATATTTT. Encoded protein: CASSQDRVGNTIYF.

The rearrangement uses TRBV11-2 and TRBJ2-7, with 8 bases that match TRBD1. Germline CDR1 SGHAT, CDR2 FQNNGV. With V trimmed by 6 bases and J by 2 bases, 9 bases remained unmatched. The CDR3 extends over 15 amino acids. The CDR3: CASRRQGPRTYEQYF. For the CDR3, the DNA is TGTGCCAGCAGACGACAGGGGCCGAGAACCTACGAGCAGTACTTC.

This clonotype occurred a few times. This sequence joins TRBV19 and TRBJ2-6; no definite D call. Germline V gives CDR1 LNHDA, CDR2 SQIVND (reference sequence). The V end lost 10 bases, the J end lost 4 bases, and 14 bases lay between the germline ends. This CDR3 has 14 residues. The CDR3 spells CATERRSGANVLTF. In DNA, the CDR3 is TGTGCCACCGAGAGGCGTTCCGGGGCCAACGTCCTGACTTTC.

This clonotype occurred a few times. The chain carries TRBV20-1 and TRBJ1-4, with D maybe TRBD1 (6 bases). Trimming removed 6 bases at V and 2 bases at J, with 16 bases between. Germline V gives CDR1 DFQATT, CDR2 SNEGSKA (reference sequence). The CDR3 has 15 amino acids. DNA of the CDR3: TGCAGTGCCAAAACAGGGCTGGGGACTAATGAAAAACTGTTTTTT. It yields the protein CSAKTGLGTNEKLFF.

This rearrangement joins TRBV6-2 or TRBV6-3 to TRBJ2-5, with D unresolved. The CDR3 spans 17 residues. Germline lookup yields CDR1 MNHEY and CDR2 SVGEGT. V was clipped by 6 bases and J by 5 bases, with 25 bases between them. CDR3 sequence: CASRPIRGRRVVETQYF. The CDR3 DNA sequence: TGTGCCAGCAGACCCATTAGAGGACGCCGGGTTGTGGAGACCCAGTACTTC.

Details on this clonotype: A read error is possible here, since a much larger clone lies one base away. This CDR3 is missing its conserved last phenylalanine or tryptophan, likely due to a read error. This chain links TRBV29-1 with TRBJ1-2; maybe TRBD1 (6 bases). Deletions cut 0 bases from V and 2 bases from J, with 13 bases between. The CDR3 contains 15 residues. CDR1 and CDR2 from the germline V gene are SQVTM and ANQGSEA. The CDR3 sequence is CSVEDLNRANYGYTL. In DNA, the CDR3 is TGCAGCGTTGAAGATCTGAACAGGGCGAACTATGGCTACACCCTC.